This T cell receptor beta chain was identified in a study of vaccination and CD4 T cells after COVID-19. Study-level information: Mild disease affected roughly 10 convalescent patients and severe disease one, all SARS-CoV-2 positive by nasal swab PCR.

The V and J ends lost 1 base and 0 bases respectively, with 10 bases between them. Germline CDR1 and CDR2: SGHVS and FQNEAQ. CDR3 size: 15 residues. As concerns this clonotype: Its antigen is still unknown.

Oncomine TCR Beta short-read sequencing was applied to DNA from cultured CD4+ T cells. TCRdb redid the calling of the PCR reads with MiXCR, one entry per CDR3 protein. This table has over 10,000 distinct CDR3 sequences, 45% to 55% appearing once. Indicated treatment: roughly 10-day PBMC culture with coronavirus spike peptide pools or control peptides (ViraFEST assay). The chain joins TRBV7-8 to TRBJ2-7, with TRBD1 as a possible D gene (6 bases). The sequence came from a human donor with COVID-19. Sample: cultured CD4+ T cells from blood, taken after SARS-CoV-2 vaccination. The CDR3 nucleotides read TGTGCCAGCAGCTTAGTGGGGGCGAGCTCCTACGAGCAGTACTTC. Translation: CASSLVGASSYEQYF.